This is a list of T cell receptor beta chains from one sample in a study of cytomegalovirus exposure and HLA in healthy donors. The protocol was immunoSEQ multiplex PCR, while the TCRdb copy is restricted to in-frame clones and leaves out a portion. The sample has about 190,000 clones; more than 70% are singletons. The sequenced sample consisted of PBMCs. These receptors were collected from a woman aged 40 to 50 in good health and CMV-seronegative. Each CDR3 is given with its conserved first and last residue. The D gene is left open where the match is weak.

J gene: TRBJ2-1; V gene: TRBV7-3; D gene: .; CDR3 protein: CASSLTYNRVTYNEQFF
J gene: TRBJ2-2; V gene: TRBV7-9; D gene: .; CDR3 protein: CASSYSSTGELFF
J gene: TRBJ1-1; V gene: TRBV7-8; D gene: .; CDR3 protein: CASSYFGQGSTEAFF
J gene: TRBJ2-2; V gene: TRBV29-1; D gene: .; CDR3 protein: CSVGGGTNTGELFF
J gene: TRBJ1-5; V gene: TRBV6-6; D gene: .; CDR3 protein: CASRRQLNQPQHF
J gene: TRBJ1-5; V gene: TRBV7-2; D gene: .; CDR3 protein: CASSFYPNPQPQHF
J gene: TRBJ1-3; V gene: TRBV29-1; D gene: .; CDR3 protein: CSVDTQGNTIYF
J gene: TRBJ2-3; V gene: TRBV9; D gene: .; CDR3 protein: CASSVGAQGFVEDTQYF
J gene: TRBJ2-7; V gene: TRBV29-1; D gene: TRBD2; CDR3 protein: CSVARGDSYEQYF
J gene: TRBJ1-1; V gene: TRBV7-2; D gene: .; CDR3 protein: CASSLGGPEAFF
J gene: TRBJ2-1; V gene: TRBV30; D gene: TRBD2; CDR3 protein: CAWRLPGLAGGSSYNEQFF